Listed here are 22 T cell receptor beta chains from one sample, sequenced in a study of T cell responses to AZD1222 COVID-19 vaccine (dated by TCRdb to the early 2020s). The library was obtained by the immunoSEQ multiplex PCR assay. TCRdb obtained this table from immuneACCESS and retained in-frame rearrangements with V and J assigned. These tables miss some clones; where compared with another copy, unresolved V genes account for less than half of the shortfall, and the remainder is unexplained. The sample table holds some 99,000 clones, of which approximately 90% were seen once. Jointly, the top ten make up 6.5% to 9.5% of the sample. The sample's time point label is to be understood as: baseline before first vaccination. The source was peripheral blood, collected on day 0 of AZD1222 vaccination. These receptor sequences come from an adult in good health.

The rearrangement uses TRBV4-1 and TRBJ2-2, with D unresolved. The CDR3 has 14 amino acids. Trimming took 3 bases from V and 7 from J, leaving 12 bases between them. Germline lookup yields CDR1 MGHRA and CDR2 YSYEKL. CDR3 protein: CASSQPDPVGELFF. CDR3 sequence (DNA): TGCGCCAGCAGCCAGCCCGACCCCGTCGGGGAGCTGTTTTTT.

V is TRBV2 and J is TRBJ1-5; 8 bases map to TRBD1. The germline V gene has CDR1 SNHLY and CDR2 FYNNEI. V trimming: 6 bases; J trimming: 2 bases; junction bases outside the gene matches: 6. The CDR3 contains 15 residues. CDR3 bases: TGTGCCAGCAGCTCACAGGGGGGAGGCAATCAGCCCCAGCATTTT. Amino acids: CASSSQGGGNQPQHF.

The CDR3 reads CASSRSGDTEAFF. CDR3 in DNA: TGTGCCAGCAGCCGAAGCGGGGACACTGAAGCTTTCTTT. The V and J genes are TRBV3-1 (or the pseudogene TRBV3-2) and TRBJ1-1; D is unclear. Germline V lookup: CDR1 LGHDT, CDR2 YNNKEL (reference sequence). With 4 bases removed from V and 3 bases from J, the gap between germline ends came to 9 bases. The length of the CDR3 is 13 residues.

The chain links TRBV7-8 to TRBJ2-1, with 8 nucleotides matching TRBD2. The V gene's germline CDR1 is SGHVS and CDR2 FQNEAQ. The CDR3 has 17 residues. Trimming removed 1 base from V and 13 bases from J; junction bases left unmatched: 18. DNA of the CDR3: TGTGCCAGCAGCTTAGAGGCGAGGCTAGCGGGCCCCTACCCACAGTTCTTC. This gives the protein CASSLEARLAGPYPQFF.

The chain has TRBV7-2 and TRBJ2-3, with 8 bases that match TRBD1. Germline lookup yields CDR1 SGHTA and CDR2 FQGNSA. The CDR3 is made up of 14 amino acids. Germline trimming cut 6 bases from V and 2 bases from J; bases unmatched to any gene: 4. The CDR3 here is CASRTTGATDTQYF. DNA of the CDR3: TGTGCCAGCAGAACGACAGGGGCCACAGATACGCAGTATTTT. Complete variable domain (other parts from reference TRBV7-2 and TRBJ2-3): GAGVSQSPSNKVTEKGKDVELRCDPISGHTALYWYRQSLGQGLEFLIYFQGNSAPDKSGLPSDRFSAERTGGSVSTLTIQRTQQEDSAVYLCASRTTGATDTQYFGPGTRLTVL.

The chain joins TRBV7-6 to TRBJ1-5; no clear D gene. CDR3 size: 15 residues. Trimming took 2 bases from V and 3 from J, leaving 11 bases between them. Germline V gene lookup returns CDR1 SGHVS and CDR2 FNYEAQ. The chain's CDR3 is CASSLLDGPNQPQHF. The CDR3 bases are TGTGCCAGCAGCTTACTCGACGGCCCCAATCAGCCCCAGCATTTT.

The J gene is TRBJ1-4, the V gene TRBV5-5; 10 bases are a match to TRBD1. CDR1 is SGHKS, CDR2 YYEKEE, per germline (reference sequence). The CDR3 extends over 15 amino acids. Trimming removed 2 bases from V and 7 bases from J; junction bases left unmatched: 5. The chain's CDR3 is CASSFPTGGIEKLFF. The CDR3 DNA is TGTGCCAGCAGCTTTCCGACAGGGGGCATTGAAAAACTGTTTTTT.

The rearrangement uses TRBV29-1 and TRBJ2-5, with 9 bases that match TRBD2. The length of the CDR3 is 14 residues. V was pared by 4 bases and J by 5 bases, with 8 bases of the junction left unmatched. From germline, CDR1 is SQVTM and CDR2 ANQGSEA. This CDR3 reads CSVVRGRGSETQYF. DNA of the CDR3: TGCAGCGTTGTACGCGGGAGGGGTTCGGAGACCCAGTACTTC.

V and J are TRBV6-5 and TRBJ2-5; TRBD1 matches at 10 bases. The CDR3 has 15 amino acids. Germline assignment: CDR1 MNHEY and CDR2 SVGAGI. J gave up 2 bases and V 6 bases, and 6 bases lay outside the gene matches. The CDR3 nucleotides read TGTGCCAGCAGGGATGGGACAGGGGAACAAGAGACCCAGTACTTC. Its protein product is CASRDGTGEQETQYF.

The chain links TRBV27 to TRBJ1-4; D not certain. The CDR3 covers 19 residues. Trimming shortened V by 5 bases and J by 0 bases, and 22 bases separated the two germline ends. Germline V gene data show CDR1 as MNHEY and CDR2 as SMNVEV (reference sequence). The CDR3 DNA sequence: TGTGCCAGCAGTGGCCCCCGGGATCTCTTCGCAGCAACTAATGAAAAACTGTTTTTT. Its translation is CASSGPRDLFAATNEKLFF.

The V gene is TRBV6-5, the J gene TRBJ1-5; a weak D match, TRBD1 (5 bases). The germline V gene has CDR1 MNHEY and CDR2 SVGAGI. This CDR3 is 15 amino acids long. The V end lost 5 bases, the J end lost 0 bases, and 11 bases lay between the germline ends. The CDR3 protein is CASSTSGLSNQPQHF. In DNA form, the CDR3 reads TGTGCCAGCAGTACCTCGGGGCTTAGCAATCAGCCCCAGCATTTT.

The chain carries TRBV19 and TRBJ2-1; 13 bases line up with TRBD2. The CDR3 is 15 residues long. Trimming took 5 bases from V and 6 from J; bases not matched to a gene: 4. Germline assignment: CDR1 LNHDA and CDR2 SQIVND (reference sequence). DNA for the CDR3: TGTGCCAGTAGTCGGAGGACTAGCGGGAGCAATGAGCAGTTCTTC. It encodes CASSRRTSGSNEQFF. The whole variable domain, remainder taken from reference TRBV19 and TRBJ2-1, is DGGITQSPKYLFRKEGQNVTLSCEQNLNHDAMYWYRQDPGQGLRLIYYSQIVNDFQKGDIAEGYSVSREKKESFPLTVTSAQKNPTAFYLCASSRRTSGSNEQFFGPGTRLTVL.

The chain combines TRBV4-1 with TRBJ2-1; 13 nucleotides agree with TRBD2. The CDR3 totals 17 residues. Germline V CDR1 and CDR2: MGHRA, YSYEKL. V was pared by 3 bases and J by 8 bases, with 10 bases of the junction left unmatched. CDR3 bases: TGCGCCAGCAGCCAGGATTCGACTAGCGGGGGGTGGGATGAGCAGTTCTTC. Translated: CASSQDSTSGGWDEQFF.

The DNA of the CDR3 is TGTGCCAGCAGCTCCCCGACAGGGGAGGATCGGCGAGCTTTCTTT. It specifies CASSSPTGEDRRAFF. The V and J genes are TRBV7-9 and TRBJ1-1; 8 bases are shared with TRBD1. This CDR3 spans 15 amino acids. Germline-derived CDR1 and CDR2 are SEHNR and FQNEAQ (reference sequence). J was trimmed by 10 bases and V by 4 bases; bases with no gene match: 14.

The chain is built from TRBV19 and TRBJ2-1; D gene uncertain. This CDR3 is 15 amino acids long. Trimming cost V 3 bases and J 9 bases, with 18 bases left between them. Germline V gene lookup returns CDR1 LNHDA and CDR2 SQIVND (reference sequence). The DNA for the CDR3 is TGTGCCAGTAGTATTGCGGACCTATTTTCTAGTGAGCAGTTCTTC. Protein product: CASSIADLFSSEQFF.

The genes are TRBV4-1 and TRBJ2-2, with 9 positions matching TRBD1. CDR3 length: 17 residues. V lost 3 bases to trimming and J lost 1 base; unmatched junction nucleotides: 6. Germline CDR1 and CDR2: MGHRA and YSYEKL. The CDR3 sequence is CASSHPGQGVNTGELFF. Written as DNA, the CDR3 is TGCGCCAGCAGCCACCCGGGACAGGGAGTGAACACCGGGGAGCTGTTTTTT.

The chain recombines TRBV3-1 (or the pseudogene TRBV3-2) with TRBJ1-2, with a tentative D call TRBD1 (6 bases). The CDR3 runs to 15 residues. Trimming left V 4 bases short and J 0 bases short, with 12 bases between. Looked up from germline, CDR1 is LGHDT and CDR2 is YNNKEL (reference sequence). This CDR3 reads CASSPRQVPNYGYTF. CDR3 DNA: TGTGCCAGCAGCCCTCGACAGGTTCCTAACTATGGCTACACCTTC.

V is TRBV2 and J is TRBJ1-6; D is undetermined. This CDR3 has 11 residues. The V end lost 6 bases, the J end lost 17 bases, and 14 bases lay between the germline ends. Germline lookup yields CDR1 SNHLY and CDR2 FYNNEI. CDR3 DNA: TGTGCCAGCAGCGAGTTTACGGGGATCCACTTT. Its protein is CASSEFTGIHF.

The V gene is TRBV5-1, the J gene TRBJ2-7, with 8 bases fitting TRBD2. This CDR3 contains 15 residues. V gave up 4 bases and J gave up 0 bases; unmatched junction bases: 6. In germline, CDR1 is SGHRS, CDR2 YFSETQ. CDR3: CASSPLAGTSYEQYF. In DNA form, the CDR3 reads TGCGCCAGCAGCCCATTAGCGGGGACCTCCTACGAGCAGTACTTC.

This CDR3 is CATSPMGSVFKNIQYF. The DNA of the CDR3 is TGTGCCACCAGCCCTATGGGGTCGGTCTTCAAAAACATTCAGTACTTC. This chain links TRBV15 with TRBJ2-4, with D unclear. The germline CDR1 and CDR2 sequences are LNHNV and YYDKDF (reference sequence). This CDR3 has 16 residues. V lost 5 bases and J lost 3, with 17 bases in between.

CDR3 loop: CASRAGFPNYGYTF. CDR3 DNA: TGTGCCAGCAGAGCAGGGTTCCCTAACTATGGCTACACCTTC. This sequence joins TRBV27 and TRBJ1-2; possibly TRBD1 for D (5 bases). The ends were cut back, 6 bases at V and 0 bases at J, with 11 bases in the middle. Per germline, CDR1 MNHEY and CDR2 SMNVEV (reference sequence). CDR3 length: 14 residues.

The chain uses TRBV6-5 and TRBJ2-5, with D perhaps TRBD1 or TRBD2 (5 bases each). This CDR3 comprises 15 residues. Trimming took off 8 bases at V and 1 base at J, with 17 bases between the two ends. Germline V gives CDR1 MNHEY, CDR2 SVGAGI. The CDR3 region is CASCLTGAIQETQYF. CDR3 nucleotide sequence: TGTGCCAGCTGCCTGACCGGGGCAATCCAAGAGACCCAGTACTTC.